This T cell receptor beta chain was observed in a study of T cells in Graves' hyperthyroidism and ophthalmopathy. Study summary: Once the initial diagnosis was made, peripheral blood was obtained before any treatment.

This clonotype was seen a few times. Its antigen is unknown. The CDR3 is 15 amino acids. Trimming pared 3 bases from V and 0 bases from J, leaving 11 bases between. Per the germline V gene, CDR1 is LNHDA and CDR2 is SQIVND (reference sequence). Study results and caveats: A median about 6.2 months before onset, the model predicted ophthalmopathy. Most thyroid-expanded clonotypes above 0.001 were also found in blood.

For the diagnoses, clinical symptoms, serum thyroxine and TRAb, thyroid ultrasound and orbital computed tomography were used. It was RNA transcripts that yielded the amplified TCR beta CDR3 regions. When the TCR CDR3 underwent first-round RT-PCR, the HTBI primer set was used. MiXCR, applied by TCRdb to the multiplex PCR reads, yields one record per CDR3 protein. The sample has more than 500,000 distinct CDR3 sequences, 12% to 15% seen once. The J gene is TRBJ1-2, the V gene TRBV19, with D perhaps TRBD1 (6 bases). This clonotype originated in a middle-aged woman with Graves' hyperthyroidism. Sample: blood. The CDR3 nucleotides read TGTGCCAGTAGTATCTTGGACAGACCTAACTATGGCTACACCTTC. Its translation: CASSILDRPNYGYTF.